Below, 5 T cell receptor beta chains from the same sample are listed, as sequenced in a study of shared clonotypes between healthy human individuals. Produced via immunoSEQ multiplex PCR; TCRdb's table is partial and in-frame only. The sample holds about 1 million clones; about 76% are singletons and the top ten take approximately 1.5%. Sequencing input: memory CD4+ T cells sorted from blood. The subset denotes: CD45RA-negative fraction. These TCRs come from a man aged 18 to 30 in good health.

The V and J genes are TRBV5-1 and TRBJ2-1; possible D gene TRBD1, 6 bases. V was clipped by 3 bases and J by 0 bases, with 10 bases between them. This CDR3 is 15 amino acids long. Germline V gene sequence: CDR1 SGHRS, CDR2 YFSETQ. The CDR3 loop reads CASSSDSISYNEQFF. The CDR3 region has the DNA TGCGCCAGCAGCTCGGACAGTATCTCCTACAATGAGCAGTTCTTC.

The chain couples TRBV7-3 to TRBJ2-5; D is perhaps TRBD1 (6 bases). Germline CDR1 is SGHTA and CDR2 is FQGTGA. The CDR3 length is 13 residues. V was trimmed by 4 bases and J by 4 bases, leaving 10 bases between them. In DNA, the CDR3 is TGTGCCAGCAGCTCAACAGGGAGAGAGACCCAGTACTTC. This sequence encodes CASSSTGRETQYF.

This chain connects TRBV28 to TRBJ1-6, with 9 bases that match TRBD1. Germline trimming cut 8 bases from V and 9 bases from J; bases unmatched to any gene: 8. CDR1 and CDR2 from the germline V gene are MDHEN and SYDVKM. This CDR3 has 14 residues. The CDR3 region is CASGQPGQGSPLHF. For the CDR3, the DNA is TGTGCCAGCGGACAACCGGGACAGGGTTCACCCCTCCACTTT. Complete variable domain (other parts from reference TRBV28 and TRBJ1-6): DVKVTQSSRYLVKRTGEKVFLECVQDMDHENMFWYRQDPGLGLRLIYFSYDVKMKEKGDIPEGYSVSREKKERFSLILESASTNQTSMYLCASGQPGQGSPLHFGNGTRLTVT.

V and J are TRBV5-1 and TRBJ2-3, with D unresolved. The V gene's germline CDR1 is SGHRS and CDR2 YFSETQ. The V end lost 3 bases, the J end lost 2 bases, and 10 bases lay between the germline ends. The CDR3 runs 14 residues. CDR3 sequence: CASSSGEFTDTQYF. The CDR3 region has the DNA TGCGCCAGCAGCTCCGGCGAGTTCACAGATACGCAGTATTTT.

Only a few counts were recorded for this clone. The chain has TRBV21-1 and TRBJ1-5. TRBV21-1 is marked as a pseudogene. The CDR3 totals 15 residues. The DNA of the CDR3 is TGTGCCAGCAGCAAAAGAGGGCGGAGCAATCAGCCCCAGCATTTT. This gives the protein CASSKRGRSNQPQHF.